Given below is one T cell receptor beta chain in context. Its cognate antigen is unknown. The source of the sample is a study of cytomegalovirus exposure and HLA in healthy donors. Findings and caveats of the study: An observed cluster of highly shared sequence variants was recorded as a likely sequencing artifact. Rarity held for most TCR sequences, but there were some public TCRs that occurred in many donors. A later analysis showed that HLA-associated TCR beta chains had undergone more clonal expansion than equally common others. In a later analysis, the majority of CMV-associated beta chains seemingly showed HLA restriction.

13 Jbeta primers and 60 Vbeta primers were used for the PCR. The method was immunoSEQ multiplex PCR; TCRdb's version includes in-frame clones alone and lacks a portion of them. The table records about 130,000 clones, approximately 62% of them present only once. V was clipped by 1 base and J by 3 bases; unmatched bases: 9. The V gene's germline CDR1 is SEHNR and CDR2 FQNEAQ (reference sequence). This CDR3 spans 17 amino acids. This chain uses TRBV7-9 with TRBJ1-5, with 7 positions matching TRBD1. This sequence was found in a human donor in good health. The sequencing sample was made of PBMCs. CDR3: CASSLGRMGQTNQPQHF. CDR3 nucleotide sequence: TGTGCCAGCAGCTTAGGGAGAATGGGACAGACCAATCAGCCCCAGCATTTT.